This T cell receptor beta chain was recorded in a study of Ad26.COV2.S vaccination and SARS-CoV-2 variants. Study-wide results and limits: Placebo recipients showed lower spike-specific TCR breadth than vaccinees.

The V end was cut by 6 bases, the J end by 2 bases, with 8 bases between. The V gene's germline CDR1 is SNHLY and CDR2 FYNNEI. This CDR3 comprises 12 residues. Sequencing used immunoSEQ multiplex PCR; TCRdb keeps in-frame clones, though not all of them. The top ten clones hold approximately 15% of a sample with roughly 100,000 clones, 60% to 85% of them seen once. For this clone: The antigen is undetermined.

This specimen was peripheral blood, taken after recovery from COVID-19. The genes are TRBV2 and TRBJ2-7; D is ambiguous. This clonotype was sampled from a human donor who had recovered from COVID-19. The CDR3 spells CASSTVAYEQYF. CDR3 coding DNA: TGTGCCAGCAGCACCGTGGCCTACGAGCAGTACTTC.